This TCR beta chain emerged from a study of CD8 T cells in ankylosing spondylitis. TCRdb reanalysed the 5' RACE reads using MiXCR and keeps one entry per CDR3 protein. The table includes tens of thousands of distinct CDR3 sequences, 6% detected once. General study findings and limits: Clones tied to disease were said to be significantly enriched in matched ankylosing spondylitis synovial fluid. One TCR beta motif, made up of 7 or 8 highly homologous variants, appeared characteristic of ankylosing spondylitis blood. Earlier literature documents some of the motif variants in reactive arthritis synovial fluid and blood.

Trimming took 2 bases from V and 0 from J, leaving 14 bases between them. Germline loops: CDR1 SGHRS, CDR2 YFSETQ. CDR3 size: 16 residues. This clonotype was observed at least ten times. Its antigen is undetermined. V gene TRBV5-1 combines with J gene TRBJ1-1; TRBD1 might be the D (5 bases). Sequencing used blood, either unsorted or a sorted T cell fraction (not recorded which). This receptor was obtained from a male donor with ankylosing spondylitis or in good health (not recorded which). CDR3 sequence: CASSFREGPMNTEAFF. The DNA of the CDR3 is TGCGCCAGCAGCTTCAGGGAGGGGCCGATGAACACTGAAGCTTTCTTT.